A selection of T cell receptor beta chains follows, all from one sample in a study of CD8+CD57+ T cells in acquired aplastic anemia. Via MiXCR, TCRdb re-called the reads, giving one row per CDR3 protein. The sample shows about 98,000 distinct CDR3 sequences, 55% to 75% of them seen only once. The specimen sequenced was sorted CD4+, CD8+, or CD8+CD57+ T cells (not recorded which) from PBMCs. Receptors originate from a human donor with aplastic anemia. Both conserved end residues are part of each CDR3. The D gene is left open where the match is weak. Clone size is given for some rows only: seen once, a few or many times, or a class if the clone is expanded.

TGTGCCAGTAGTAAGGACAGTAAGAGCTCCTACGAGCAGTACTTC CASSKDSKSSYEQYF TRBJ2-7 . TRBV19 .
TGCAGTGCTAGAGATCGGCAGGGGATAAATTCACCCCTCCACTTT CSARDRQGINSPLHF TRBJ1-6 few TRBV20-1 .
TGCAGTGCTAGAGATCCCAGGACAGATGGCTACACCTTC CSARDPRTDGYTF TRBJ1-2 . TRBV20-1 .
TGTGCCAGCAGCCCGGACGTTTGGGACAGGGAAGAGCAGTACTTC CASSPDVWDREEQYF TRBJ2-7 . TRBV7-6 TRBD1
TGCAGTGCTAGAGTAGTGGGGGCCACAGATACGCAGTATTTT CSARVVGATDTQYF TRBJ2-3 . TRBV20-1 .
TGCAGTGCCCCCCTTCAGACAGCTAACTATGGCTACACCTTC CSAPLQTANYGYTF TRBJ1-2 . TRBV20-1 .
TGTGCCAGCAGCTTAGGGCCCCAGGGGCGATCGGAAGCTTTCTTT CASSLGPQGRSEAFF TRBJ1-1 . TRBV7-9 .
TGTGCCACTGGACAGGGCGGGAACACTGAAGCTTTCTTT CATGQGGNTEAFF TRBJ1-1 . TRBV2 TRBD1
TGTGCCAGTAGTACGTACGGCAACACTGAAGCTTTCTTT CASSTYGNTEAFF TRBJ1-1 few TRBV19 .
TGTGCCAGTACCAAAAACCCGACAGGGGACTATGGCTACACCTTC CASTKNPTGDYGYTF TRBJ1-2 . TRBV19 TRBD1
TGTGCCAGCAGCCCCCTAGAGGGAGGGGAAGCGGACTACGAGCAGTACTTC CASSPLEGGEADYEQYF TRBJ2-7 . TRBV11-1 TRBD2
TGTGCCAGTAGTATAGGCGGATCGGAGACCCAGTACTTC CASSIGGSETQYF TRBJ2-5 . TRBV19 .
TGTGCCAGCAGCCAAGATTTTCAGGGCACCGGGGAGCTGTTTTTT CASSQDFQGTGELFF TRBJ2-2 many TRBV3-1 .
TGTGCCAGCAGCTTAGCACGGGAAAACACTGAAGCTTTCTTT CASSLARENTEAFF TRBJ1-1 . TRBV7-6 .
TGCAGTGCTAGTGCATTGGACCAGCCCCAGCATTTT CSASALDQPQHF TRBJ1-5 . TRBV20-1 .
TGTGCCAGCAAGTATGCAGAGACCCAGTACTTC CASKYAETQYF TRBJ2-5 . TRBV7-2 .
TGTGCCAGCAGTTACCCGGGACAGGGGATCTACAATGAGCAGTTCTTC CASSYPGQGIYNEQFF TRBJ2-1 many TRBV6-5 TRBD1
TGTGCCAGCGGCCGACAGGGGGCGTACGAGCAGTACTTC CASGRQGAYEQYF TRBJ2-7 . TRBV2 TRBD1
TGCAGTGCTAGAGATAGGGGACTATTGTACAATGAGCAGTTCTTC CSARDRGLLYNEQFF TRBJ2-1 many TRBV20-1 TRBD2
TGTGCCAGCAGTTTGACAGGACGCTCCTACAATGAGCAGTTCTTC CASSLTGRSYNEQFF TRBJ2-1 . TRBV2 .
TGTGCCAGCAGACCGACAGGGGAAGGCACAGATACGCAGTATTTT CASRPTGEGTDTQYF TRBJ2-3 . TRBV25-1 TRBD1
TGCAGCGTAGTTAGGACTAGCGGAAACAATGAGCAGTTCTTC CSVVRTSGNNEQFF TRBJ2-1 . TRBV29-1 TRBD2
TGCGCCAGCAGCCAAAGCCAGGGGGGTTCACCCCTCCACTTT CASSQSQGGSPLHF TRBJ1-6 . TRBV4-3 TRBD1
TGTGCCAGCTCACCTCCAGCCGGGGTGGAGACCCAGTACTTC CASSPPAGVETQYF TRBJ2-5 once TRBV5-8 .
TGTGCCAGCAGACCAAGAAGCACAGATACGCAGTATTTT CASRPRSTDTQYF TRBJ2-3 . TRBV7-9 .
TGTGCCAGTAGTACTCGGGACAGGGGGAACTCCTACGAGCAGTACTTC CASSTRDRGNSYEQYF TRBJ2-7 . TRBV19 TRBD1
TGTGCCAGCAGTGCCGACCCGACCTCTAACTATGGCTACACCTTC CASSADPTSNYGYTF TRBJ1-2 few TRBV2 .
TGCAGTGCTAGAGCGGTAGGGTCCTACGAGCAGTACTTC CSARAVGSYEQYF TRBJ2-7 few TRBV20-1 .
TGTGCCACGGAGGGGCAAGGGGATACGCAGTATTTT CATEGQGDTQYF TRBJ2-3 . TRBV10-3 .
TGCAGCGCCTTGACAGGGGGCGTAACTGAAGCTTTCTTT CSALTGGVTEAFF TRBJ1-1 . TRBV29-1 TRBD1
TGTGCCAGCAGCTGGGGGGGCTACGAGCAGTACTTC CASSWGGYEQYF TRBJ2-7 many TRBV7-9 TRBD2
TGCAGCGTGCTGCCGGGACAGGTGATTGAGGCTTTCTTT CSVLPGQVIEAFF TRBJ1-1 once TRBV29-1 TRBD1
TGTGCCACCAGCAGTACGCCCGGGAATGAGCAGTTCTTC CATSSTPGNEQFF TRBJ2-1 . TRBV15 .
TGTGCCAGCAGTGATCGACAGGGATCCGGGGAGCTGTTTTTT CASSDRQGSGELFF TRBJ2-2 . TRBV2 TRBD1
TGTGCCAGCAGTGAAGTGGGCCGACTCTCCTACGAGCAGTACTTC CASSEVGRLSYEQYF TRBJ2-7 . TRBV2 .
TGTGCCACCAGCAGAGAGACAGGGGGCTTCCAAGAGACCCAGTACTTC CATSRETGGFQETQYF TRBJ2-5 . TRBV15 TRBD1
TGTGCCATCAGTGAGTCGATAACCCGCTCCTACGAGCAGTACTTC CAISESITRSYEQYF TRBJ2-7 few TRBV10-3 .
TGTGCCAGCAGCTTTTCCGGTCATGAGCAGTTCTTC CASSFSGHEQFF TRBJ2-1 . TRBV7-9 .
TGTGCCAGTAGTACCTCTACAGCTAACTATGGCTACACCTTC CASSTSTANYGYTF TRBJ1-2 many TRBV19 .
TGTGCCACCAGCAGAGCCAGACAGAATAATTCACCCCTCCACTTT CATSRARQNNSPLHF TRBJ1-6 . TRBV15 .
TGCAGCGTCCCGTCGACAGGGGGAAATCAGCCCCAGCATTTT CSVPSTGGNQPQHF TRBJ1-5 . TRBV29-1 TRBD1
TGCAGCGTAGGGACAGGGAGAGGAACCGGGGAGCTGTTTTTT CSVGTGRGTGELFF TRBJ2-2 once TRBV29-1 TRBD1
TGTGCCAGCAAGGGTGGGACCACTACCTCCTACGAGCAGTACTTC CASKGGTTTSYEQYF TRBJ2-7 . TRBV2 .
TGTGCCAGCAGTGGGACAGGGGTGGATACGCAGTATTTT CASSGTGVDTQYF TRBJ2-3 . TRBV25-1 TRBD1
TGCGCCAGCAACGAAGGAGTCTCTAACTATGGCTACACCTTC CASNEGVSNYGYTF TRBJ1-2 . TRBV10-2 .
TGTGCCAGCTTTTCCGGACATACCTACGAGCAGTACTTC CASFSGHTYEQYF TRBJ2-7 . TRBV6-1 .
TGCGCCAGCAGCCTTCGAGCGTCATCCTACGAGCAGTACTTC CASSLRASSYEQYF TRBJ2-7 . TRBV7-9 .
TGCGCCAGCAGCCAAGATGGTAACAGGCTGAATGGCTACACCTTC CASSQDGNRLNGYTF TRBJ1-2 . TRBV4-3 .
TGCAGTGCTTCGAGACCTAACTATGGCTACACCTTC CSASRPNYGYTF TRBJ1-2 . TRBV20-1 .
TGCAGTGCTAGAGATTCCCGTGGGGGAATGGGCGGGGAGCTGTTTTTT CSARDSRGGMGGELFF TRBJ2-2 few TRBV20-1 .
TGCAGTGCTAGAGGGACAGGGGCCCAAGAGGCCCTCCACTTT CSARGTGAQEALHF TRBJ1-6 . TRBV20-1 TRBD1
TGCAGTGCTAGAGTCCCTAGCTACAATGAGCAGTTCTTC CSARVPSYNEQFF TRBJ2-1 . TRBV20-1 .
TGTGCCTGGAGTGTGGGGTATACGCAGTATTTT CAWSVGYTQYF TRBJ2-3 . TRBV7-8 .
TGTGCCACAGGGGGGTACACCAGCAATCAGCCCCAGCATTTT CATGGYTSNQPQHF TRBJ1-5 . TRBV24-1 .
TGTGCCACCAGGGAGGATACTAACTATGGCTACACCTTC CATREDTNYGYTF TRBJ1-2 . TRBV15 .
TGCAGTGCATCTGCAGGGGACACTGAAGCTTTCTTT CSASAGDTEAFF TRBJ1-1 . TRBV20-1 .
TGTGCCAGCAGCGGCTCCCAGGGGTTGTGGCAGCCCCAGCATTTT CASSGSQGLWQPQHF TRBJ1-5 . TRBV7-9 .